This TCR beta chain was found in a study of blood T cell repertoires in COVID-19 (dated by TCRdb to about 2020). With regard to the full study: Samples from collaborators originated in the United States, Italy and Spain and spanned both the acute and convalescent phases of COVID-19. The prospective study material was composed of cDNA or gDNA derived from T cells, B-cell-depleted T cells, or PBMCs. The dataset comprised deeply sampled blood TCRbeta repertoires from subjects exposed to, actively infected with, or recovered from COVID-19. The repertoires were released in a freely available public database intended as a resource for research on the immune response to SARS-CoV-2. The samples were drawn from the first 160 participants of the ongoing ImmuneRACE study and from 1,254 subjects provided by 6 global collaborators. A de-identified subject ID, COVID-19 status, age in years and sex were almost always included in the sample metadata. Where HLA class I and class II types were available, the types were taken from metadata supplied by the sample provider, not from assay-based typing. General findings and caveats noted by the study authors: How much clinical and demographic metadata was included differed by source and by participant, and the metadata was provided uncurated.

In the prospective study, participants were roughly 18 to 100 years old, resided in fewer than 25 geographic areas of the United States, and were enrolled through a virtual design. In the prospective study, participants were assigned to cohorts based on the clinical history participants reported in a screening survey and a study questionnaire. A participant counted as exposed if, within 2 weeks of entering the study, that participant had been in contact with someone who had a PCR-confirmed or clinician-diagnosed COVID-19 case. In the prospective study, whole blood, serum and a nasopharyngeal or oropharyngeal swab were collected from each participant by mobile phlebotomists. Over a roughly two-month period, participants in the prospective study had the option of providing additional blood draws and questionnaires. Prospective study blood samples were shipped either frozen or at room temperature before DNA extraction.

Its CDR3 holds 15 amino acids, cysteine through phenylalanine. The read is trimmed to its CDR3 DNA, 45 bases read in frame from base 1. For CDR1 and CDR2, the germline V gene lists MNHEY and SVGAGI. V gives up 11 bases and J gives up 10 bases, and the segment between their germline ends measures 29 bases. For this clone: No cognate antigen has been identified for it. Per-base quality was not reported, and no clone a single base away is much larger than it.

TCRbeta CDR3 regions were amplified from genomic DNA by means of the immunoSEQ Assay, a bias-controlled multiplex PCR. Concerning the study's data processing: Nucleated cell counts per sample were estimated from amplification of reference gene primers within the assay. To quantify the absolute abundance of each unique TCRbeta CDR3 rearrangement, sequence reads were collapsed and filtered. Productive Simpson clonality was computed per sample as the square root of Simpson's diversity index over productive rearrangements. TCRdb limited this immuneACCESS table to in-frame rearrangements with V and J called. A share of clones is missing; checked studies link under half to unresolved V genes, and the rest is unexplained. V, J and clone size were drawn from that table, and D and trimming were deduced from the DNA. For this sample there are 350,000 to 400,000 clones; about 89% appear just once. The leading ten clones occupy 0.8% to 0.9% of the sample.

The sequenced sample consisted of PBMCs or T cells enriched from blood (not recorded which). Recombination joined TRBV6-5 with TRBJ1-2; too little of a D gene remains to name it. The receptor comes from a woman aged 40 to 55 who had been exposed to COVID-19. CDR3 loop: CAESPVDESYGDYTF. The nucleotides read TGTGCCGAGTCCCCCGTTGACGAGAGCTATGGAGACTACACCTTC.